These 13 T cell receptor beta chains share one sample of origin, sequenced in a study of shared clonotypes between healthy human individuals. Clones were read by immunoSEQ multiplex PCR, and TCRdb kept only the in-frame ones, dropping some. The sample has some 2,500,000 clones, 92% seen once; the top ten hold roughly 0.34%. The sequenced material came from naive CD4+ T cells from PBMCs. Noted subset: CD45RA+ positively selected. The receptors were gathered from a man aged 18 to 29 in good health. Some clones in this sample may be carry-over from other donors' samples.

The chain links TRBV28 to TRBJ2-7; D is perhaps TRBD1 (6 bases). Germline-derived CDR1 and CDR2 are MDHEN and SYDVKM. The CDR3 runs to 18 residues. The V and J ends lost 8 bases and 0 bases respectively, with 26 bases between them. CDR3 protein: CASVKGPGNRESSYEQYF. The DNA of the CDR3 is TGTGCCAGCGTAAAAGGACCCGGAAACAGGGAAAGCTCCTACGAGCAGTACTTC.

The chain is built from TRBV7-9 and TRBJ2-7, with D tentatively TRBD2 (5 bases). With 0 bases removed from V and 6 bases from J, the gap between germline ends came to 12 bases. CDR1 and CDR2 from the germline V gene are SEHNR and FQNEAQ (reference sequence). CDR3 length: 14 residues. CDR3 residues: CASSLAGNTLEQYF. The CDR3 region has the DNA TGTGCCAGCAGCTTAGCCGGGAACACCCTCGAGCAGTACTTC.

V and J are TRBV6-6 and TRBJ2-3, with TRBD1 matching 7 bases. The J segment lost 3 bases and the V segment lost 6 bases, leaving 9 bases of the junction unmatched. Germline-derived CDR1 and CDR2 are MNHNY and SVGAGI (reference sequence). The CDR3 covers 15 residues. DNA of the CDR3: TGTGCCAGCAGGATCACAGGGGAGAGGACAGATACGCAGTATTTT. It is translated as CASRITGERTDTQYF.

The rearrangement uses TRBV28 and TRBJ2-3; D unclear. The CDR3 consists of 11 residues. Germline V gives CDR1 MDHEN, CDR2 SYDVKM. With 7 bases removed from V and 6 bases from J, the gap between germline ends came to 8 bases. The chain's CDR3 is CASMSSDTQYF. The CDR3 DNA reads TGTGCCAGCATGTCTTCTGATACGCAGTATTTT.

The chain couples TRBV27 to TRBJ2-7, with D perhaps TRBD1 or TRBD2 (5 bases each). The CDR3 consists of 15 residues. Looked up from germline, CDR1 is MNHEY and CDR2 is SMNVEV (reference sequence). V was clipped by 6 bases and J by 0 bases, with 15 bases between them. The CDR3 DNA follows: TGTGCCAGCAGCGGAGCCGGGACGAACTCCTACGAGCAGTACTTC. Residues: CASSGAGTNSYEQYF.

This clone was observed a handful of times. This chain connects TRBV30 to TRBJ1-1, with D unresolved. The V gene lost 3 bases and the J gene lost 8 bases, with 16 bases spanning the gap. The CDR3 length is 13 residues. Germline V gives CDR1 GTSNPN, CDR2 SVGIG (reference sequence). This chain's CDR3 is CAWSSGVSPEAFF. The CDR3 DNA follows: TGTGCCTGGAGCTCAGGAGTTAGCCCGGAAGCTTTCTTT.

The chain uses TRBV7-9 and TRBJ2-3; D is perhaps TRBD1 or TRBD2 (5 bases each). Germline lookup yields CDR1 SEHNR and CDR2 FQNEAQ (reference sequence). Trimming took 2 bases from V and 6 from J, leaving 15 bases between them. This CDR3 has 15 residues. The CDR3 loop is CASSLRMAGDDTQYF. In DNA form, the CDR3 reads TGTGCCAGCAGCTTACGAATGGCCGGGGACGATACGCAGTATTTT.

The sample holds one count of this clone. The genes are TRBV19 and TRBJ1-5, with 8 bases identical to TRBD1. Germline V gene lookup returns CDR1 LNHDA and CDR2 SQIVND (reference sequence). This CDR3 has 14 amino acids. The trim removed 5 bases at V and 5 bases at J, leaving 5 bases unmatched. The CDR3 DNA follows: TGTGCCAGTAGTGCCTCGACAGGGGATCAGCCCCAGCATTTT. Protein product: CASSASTGDQPQHF.

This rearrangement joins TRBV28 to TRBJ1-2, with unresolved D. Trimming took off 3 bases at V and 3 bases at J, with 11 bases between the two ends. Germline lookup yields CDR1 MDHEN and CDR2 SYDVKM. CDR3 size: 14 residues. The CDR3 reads CASSLTDSYYGYTF. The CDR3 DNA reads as TGTGCCAGCAGTTTGACGGACTCCTACTATGGCTACACCTTC.

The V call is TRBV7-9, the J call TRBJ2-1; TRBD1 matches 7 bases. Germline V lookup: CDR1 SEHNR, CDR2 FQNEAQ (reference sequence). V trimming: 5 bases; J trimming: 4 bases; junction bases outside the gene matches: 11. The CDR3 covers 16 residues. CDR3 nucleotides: TGTGCCAGCAGCGGACAGGCCGGGGAAGGGTACAATGAGCAGTTCTTC. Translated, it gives CASSGQAGEGYNEQFF.

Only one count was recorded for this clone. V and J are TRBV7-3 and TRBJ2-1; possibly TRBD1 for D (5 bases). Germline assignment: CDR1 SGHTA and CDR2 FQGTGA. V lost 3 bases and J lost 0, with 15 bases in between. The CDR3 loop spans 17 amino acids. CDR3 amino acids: CASSFIPRGSSYNEQFF. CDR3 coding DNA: TGTGCCAGCAGCTTTATCCCAAGGGGAAGCTCCTACAATGAGCAGTTCTTC.

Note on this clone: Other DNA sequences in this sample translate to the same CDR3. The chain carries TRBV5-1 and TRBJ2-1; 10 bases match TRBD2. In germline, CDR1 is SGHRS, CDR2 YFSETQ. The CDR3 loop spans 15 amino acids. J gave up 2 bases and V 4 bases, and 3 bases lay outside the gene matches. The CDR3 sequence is CASSLGLATYNEQFF. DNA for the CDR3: TGCGCCAGCAGCCTGGGACTAGCGACCTACAATGAGCAGTTCTTC.

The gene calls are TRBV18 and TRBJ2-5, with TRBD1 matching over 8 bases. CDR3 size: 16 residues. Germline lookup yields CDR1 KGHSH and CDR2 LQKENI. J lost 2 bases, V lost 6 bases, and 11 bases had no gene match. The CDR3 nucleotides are TGTGCCAGCTCTCTCGACAGGGGCGTATTACAAGAGACCCAGTACTTC. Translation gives CASSLDRGVLQETQYF.